This TCR beta chain stems from a study of T cell responses to AZD1222 COVID-19 vaccine. The CDR3 covers 12 residues. V gave up 10 bases and J gave up 5 bases, with 11 bases separating them. Germline V CDR1 and CDR2: SNHLY, FYNNEI. The protocol was immunoSEQ multiplex PCR, while the TCRdb copy is restricted to in-frame clones and leaves out a portion. The sample records 100,000 to 150,000 clones, 80% to 90% being singletons. This chain connects TRBV2 to TRBJ1-4; no reliable D call. The TCR comes from an adult in good health. Specimen: peripheral blood, collected on day 0 of AZD1222 vaccination. This chain's CDR3 is CAIGGMNEKLFF. The CDR3 coding sequence is TGTGCCATTGGCGGTATGAATGAAAAACTGTTTTTT.